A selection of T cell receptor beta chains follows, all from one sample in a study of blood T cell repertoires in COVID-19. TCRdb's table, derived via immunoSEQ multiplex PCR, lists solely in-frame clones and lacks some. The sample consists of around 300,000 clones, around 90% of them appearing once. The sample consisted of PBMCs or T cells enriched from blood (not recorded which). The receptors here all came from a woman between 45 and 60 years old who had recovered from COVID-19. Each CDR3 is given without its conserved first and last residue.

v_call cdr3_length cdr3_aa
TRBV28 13 ASSFFVGVRGIAF
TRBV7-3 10 ASSLKEGEQF
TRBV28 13 ASSLRDRGPYGYT
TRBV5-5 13 ASSSGTSSYNEQF
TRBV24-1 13 ATSSKGVGKTEAF
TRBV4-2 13 ASSRTSGNENEQF
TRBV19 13 ASSSSGTGVQPQH
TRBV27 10 ASSVGNQPQH
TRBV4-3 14 ASSQGVGQGETIQY
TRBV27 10 ASSQRRDEQF
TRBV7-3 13 ASSRGGTTADTQY
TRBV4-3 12 ASSQGGRNSPLH
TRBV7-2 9 ASSPGEYLY
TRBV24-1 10 ATGPDWNEQF
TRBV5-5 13 ASSLAADGYGEQY
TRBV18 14 ASSPREGGSYNEQF
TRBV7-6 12 ASSPRSGSYEQY
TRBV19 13 ASSRGGQGEQPQH
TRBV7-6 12 ATHDRGLGNTIY
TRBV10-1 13 ASSDDQGQLYEQY
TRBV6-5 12 ASAGQGANYGYT
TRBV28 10 ASSLGPLLAF
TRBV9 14 ASSDFRGSSTDTQY
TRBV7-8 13 ASSELLPMANTQY
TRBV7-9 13 ASSLGTGGNQPQH
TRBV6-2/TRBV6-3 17 ASSYPRQGAPPGANVLT
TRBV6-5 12 ASKVAGPFYEQY
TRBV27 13 ASSLMPQGAHGYT
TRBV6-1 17 ASSEHPAGVTANTGELF
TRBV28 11 ASSPNHRQEAF
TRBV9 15 ASSVITGAGFTGELF
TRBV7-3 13 ASSPRGGFTGELF
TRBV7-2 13 ASRLGTSSYNEQF
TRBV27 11 ASRRGGSYEQY
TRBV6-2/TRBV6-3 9 ASSPDYGYT
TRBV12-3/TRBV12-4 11 AIRDNLNYGYT
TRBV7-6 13 ASSFPRQGEETQY
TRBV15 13 ATSRDRGVPIEQF
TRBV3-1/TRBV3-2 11 ASGGLFVTEAF
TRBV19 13 ASSIGSAGGGEQY
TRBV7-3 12 ASSSQGVATEAF
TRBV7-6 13 ASSLGGLPYNEQF
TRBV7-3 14 ASSLQATVSYNEQF
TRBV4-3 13 ASSRHGEGGTEAF
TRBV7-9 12 ASSSLQGSETQY
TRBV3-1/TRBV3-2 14 ASSQGGTGVSYEQY
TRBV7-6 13 ASSPAGTDSYEQY
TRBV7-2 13 ASSGNRVRNSPLH
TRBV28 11 ASSLSSYNEQF
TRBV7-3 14 ASSLWSTGVNTEAF
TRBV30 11 AWRQGSNQPQH
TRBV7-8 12 ASSSTDRGYEQF
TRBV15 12 ATSRDAGVGGYT
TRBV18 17 ASSPSPGQALTSGNTIY
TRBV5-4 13 ASSLAGGTYNEQF
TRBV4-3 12 ASSRDRGATEAF
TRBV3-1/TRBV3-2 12 ASSPRTGGDTIY
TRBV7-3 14 ASSQGASGGQETQY
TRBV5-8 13 ASSLSLLQGDTQY